This is a list of T cell receptor beta chains from one sample in a study of shared clonotypes between healthy human individuals. This table comes from immunoSEQ multiplex PCR, and its TCRdb copy is limited to in-frame clones, with some not included. This sample has approximately 510,000 clones, with less than 85% found just once. The sequenced material came from PBMCs. Every receptor here comes from a woman between 40 and 50 years old in good health. Some clones in this sample may be carry-over from other donors' samples. The CDR3 runs from the conserved cysteine through the conserved F or W. The D gene is left open where the match is weak. Rows may omit the clone size; those that give it use once, few, many or a size class.

TRBJ2-2,-,TRBV5-1,TRBD1,TGCGCCAGCAGCATCGGACAGGGCGGCGGGGAGCTGTTTTTT,CASSIGQGGGELFF
TRBJ1-1,-,TRBV10-1,-,TGCGCCAGCAGTGAGGCCGGAGCGAACACTGAAGCTTTCTTT,CASSEAGANTEAFF
TRBJ2-7,once,TRBV6-5,-,TGTGCCAGCAGCCTCCACAGGGAGTCCTACGAGCAGTACTTC,CASSLHRESYEQYF
TRBJ2-3,-,TRBV5-6,-,TGTGCCAGCAGCTTGTGGCCGATTAGGACCGATACGCAGTATTTT,CASSLWPIRTDTQYF
TRBJ1-5,-,TRBV19,-,TGTGCCAGTAGTATACTCCCGTTGGCCTCCGGGGGCAATCAGCCCCAGCATTTT,CASSILPLASGGNQPQHF
TRBJ1-5,few,TRBV27,-,TGTGCCAGCAGTCCCCACGAGAGCAATCAGCCCCAGCATTTT,CASSPHESNQPQHF
TRBJ1-1,-,TRBV7-8,-,TGTGCCAGCAGCTTATGGGGGGAGTACACTGAAGCTTTCTTT,CASSLWGEYTEAFF
TRBJ2-5,-,TRBV11-2,-,TGTGCCAGCAGCTTACCCCTTAACCAGGAGACCCAGTACTTC,CASSLPLNQETQYF
TRBJ2-3,few,TRBV28,-,TGTGCCAGCAGTTTCGCGTCTAGCGTTCAGTATTTT,CASSFASSVQYF
TRBJ1-2,-,TRBV11-2,-,TGTGCCAGCAGCTCTTGGGACAAGGCTGACGGCTACACCTTC,CASSSWDKADGYTF
TRBJ2-6,-,TRBV2,TRBD1,TGTGCCGGGGACAGACGCTCTGGGGCCAACGTCCTGACTTTC,CAGDRRSGANVLTF
TRBJ2-7,-,TRBV10-2,TRBD2,TGCGCCAGCGCGTTAGCGGGAGTCCTCTACGAGCAGTACTTC,CASALAGVLYEQYF
TRBJ2-1,-,TRBV30,TRBD2,TGTGCCTGGACTCCTAGCGGGAGGGCGGGTGAGCAGTTCTTC,CAWTPSGRAGEQFF
TRBJ2-7,once,TRBV4-1,TRBD1,TGCGCCAGCAGCCAGGGTACGGGACAGGGGGCGAGGGAGCAGTACTTC,CASSQGTGQGAREQYF
TRBJ2-2,-,TRBV7-3,-,TGTGCCAGCAGCTTTACGGGAGCCGGGGAGCTGTTTTTT,CASSFTGAGELFF
TRBJ2-3,once,TRBV7-3,TRBD2,TGTGCCAGCAGCTTAGAAATGATTCCGGGACTAGCGGGAGCTCGTACAGATACGCAGTATTTT,CASSLEMIPGLAGARTDTQYF
TRBJ1-5,-,TRBV2,-,TGTGCCAGCAGTGTACAGGGATGGGGTCAGCCCCAGCATTTT,CASSVQGWGQPQHF
TRBJ2-1,-,TRBV30,-,TGTGCCTGGAGCCGGCGGGGGACAGATGAGCAGTTCTTC,CAWSRRGTDEQFF
TRBJ2-2,-,TRBV28,-,TGTGCCAGCAGTCTCAAGAGACAGGTGAACACCGGGGAGCTGTTTTTT,CASSLKRQVNTGELFF
TRBJ1-5,-,TRBV7-2,-,TGTGCCAGCAGCTTAGAGGATGCGTATAGCAATCAGCCCCAGCATTTT,CASSLEDAYSNQPQHF
TRBJ2-6,-,TRBV6-5,-,TGTGCCAGCAGTTACCGCAGAGGATCTGGGGCCAACGTCCTGACTTTC,CASSYRRGSGANVLTF
TRBJ2-1,-,TRBV30,-,TGTGCCTGGAGTGATGGGCTTGAGCAGTTCTTC,CAWSDGLEQFF
TRBJ2-1,few,TRBV4-2,-,TGTGCCAGCAGCCAAGCGGGCGGGGCCTACAATGAGCAGTTCTTC,CASSQAGGAYNEQFF
TRBJ2-7,few,TRBV5-6,TRBD2,TGTGCCAGCAGCTTTTTACTAGCGGGGGGCTACGAGCAGTACTTC,CASSFLLAGGYEQYF
TRBJ2-1,-,TRBV5-1,TRBD1,TGCGCCAGCAGCCCCGGGGCAGGGGGCGGTGAGCAGTTCTTC,CASSPGAGGGEQFF
TRBJ2-3,-,TRBV7-7,TRBD1,TGTGCCAGCAGCTTAGCGACAGGGGTAACAGATACGCAGTATTTT,CASSLATGVTDTQYF
TRBJ2-1,-,TRBV6-5,-,TGTGCCAGCAGTTTAACCGGGACCCGGCCCGATGAGCAGTTCTTC,CASSLTGTRPDEQFF
TRBJ2-3,-,TRBV5-1,TRBD2,TGCGCCAGCAGCTTGGGGTGGACTAGCGGGAGCACAGATACGCAGTATTTT,CASSLGWTSGSTDTQYF
TRBJ1-1,-,TRBV18,-,TGTGCCAGCTCACACAGGGCCCTGAACACTGAAGCTTTCTTT,CASSHRALNTEAFF
TRBJ2-5,-,TRBV25-1,-,TGTGCCAGCAGTGAATACGGATCTAGCCTAGGAGTGGGGACCCAGTACTTC,CASSEYGSSLGVGTQYF
TRBJ2-5,-,TRBV5-4,-,TGTGCCAGCAGCTTGATCGCGGCAGGACAAGAGACCCAGTACTTC,CASSLIAAGQETQYF
TRBJ2-1,-,TRBV7-3,-,TGTGCCAGCAGCTTTAGCGGTTACAATGAGCAGTTCTTC,CASSFSGYNEQFF
TRBJ1-1,few,TRBV13,TRBD1,TGTGCCAGCAGCTTTTACCTAGACAGGGGACCTGAAGCTTTCTTT,CASSFYLDRGPEAFF
TRBJ2-7,few,TRBV29-1,-,TGCAGCGTTGATAAAGGGACCGACGAGCAGTACTTC,CSVDKGTDEQYF
TRBJ2-7,-,TRBV5-1,TRBD1,TGCGCCAGCAGCCAGCCTACAGGGGGCCAGTCCGAGCAGTACTTC,CASSQPTGGQSEQYF
TRBJ1-5,once,TRBV18,TRBD1,TGTGCCAGCTCACCCGGACAGGGGGCTGGACAGCCCCAGCATTTT,CASSPGQGAGQPQHF
TRBJ2-1,once,TRBV27,TRBD2,TGTGCCAGCAGTTGGTCCGGGACTAGCGGGATTGAGCAGTTCTTC,CASSWSGTSGIEQFF
TRBJ2-6,once,TRBV4-1,-,TGCGCCAGCAGCGAACCACAAAGTCGGGCCAACGTCCTGACTTTC,CASSEPQSRANVLTF
TRBJ2-1,-,TRBV5-4,-,TGTGCCAGCAGCTTGGGAGCAGGCGTATCCTACAATGAGCAGTTCTTC,CASSLGAGVSYNEQFF
TRBJ2-3,-,TRBV4-2,TRBD2,TGTGCCAGCAGCCAAGTCACGCTAGCGGGAGGAACGGATACGCAGTATTTT,CASSQVTLAGGTDTQYF
TRBJ1-1,-,TRBV14,-,TGTGCCAGCAGCCGGGGGTATAACACTGAAGCTTTCTTT,CASSRGYNTEAFF
TRBJ1-5,few,TRBV19,-,TGTGCCAGGGGGCTGGACGAGGGATATAGCAATCAGCCCCAGCATTTT,CARGLDEGYSNQPQHF